A selection of T cell receptor beta chains follows, all from one sample in a study of PD-L1 blockade in urothelial cancer. Profiling relied on immunoSEQ multiplex PCR, and the TCRdb table lists in-frame clones only, not all of them. The data contain some 42,000 clones, approximately 77% of them seen just once; the ten biggest clones take up 2.7%. Here the sequenced sample was PBMCs, taken around atezolizumab (anti-PD-L1) treatment. These receptors originate from a man between 65 and 85 years old with urothelial cancer. The CDR3 runs from the conserved cysteine through the conserved F or W. A D gene is named only where the DNA matches it firmly. Some rows have no size entry. The others give once, few or many, or a class for an expanded clone.

v_gene	d_gene	abundance	j_gene	CDR3nt	CDR3aa
TRBV6-5	-	-	TRBJ2-7	TGTGCCAGCAGACTAAACCGGGACTTGACCTACGAGCAGTACTTC	CASRLNRDLTYEQYF
TRBV10-1	TRBD2	-	TRBJ2-5	TGCGCCAGCAGTGATACTAGCGGGACGGCAGAGACCCAGTACTTC	CASSDTSGTAETQYF
TRBV7-2	-	-	TRBJ2-1	TGTGCCAGCAGCCCCCCCGGTAGAGATGAGCAGTTCTTC	CASSPPGRDEQFF
TRBV11-3	TRBD1	-	TRBJ2-7	TGTGCCAGCAGCCCAAGACAGGGGGGGAACGAGCAGTACTTC	CASSPRQGGNEQYF
TRBV4-1	-	-	TRBJ1-1	TGCGCCAGCAGCCAAGTGTTCGTCCGAGGGTTAGTTGAAGCTTTCTTT	CASSQVFVRGLVEAFF
TRBV18	-	-	TRBJ1-3	TGTGCCAGCTCACCAGCCACAGGGAGCAGTTCTGGAAACACCATATATTTT	CASSPATGSSSGNTIYF
TRBV19	TRBD1	once	TRBJ1-5	TGTGCCAGTAGTATAGGGGACAGTCAGCCCCAGCATTTT	CASSIGDSQPQHF
TRBV11-2	-	-	TRBJ2-1	TGTGCCAGCAGCTTATTACTTCTAGCGACGACCTACAATGAGCAGTTCTTC	CASSLLLLATTYNEQFF
TRBV7-9	-	-	TRBJ1-1	TGTGCCAGCAGCTTACAGGGGTTGAACACTGAAGCTTTCTTT	CASSLQGLNTEAFF
TRBV2	TRBD2	-	TRBJ2-3	TGTGCCAGCAGTCAAGGAACTAGCGGGAATACAGATACGCAGTATTTT	CASSQGTSGNTDTQYF
TRBV7-8	TRBD1	-	TRBJ2-5	TGTGCCAGCAGCCCACCAATTAGACAGGGGGGACCTTGGACCCAGTACTTC	CASSPPIRQGGPWTQYF
TRBV28	TRBD2	-	TRBJ2-1	TGTGCCAGCAGTTCCGGACTAGCGGCACGATACTTATTTCGCAATGAGCAGTTCTTC	CASSSGLAARYLFRNEQFF
TRBV19	TRBD2	-	TRBJ2-1	TGTGCCAGTAGTATACTAGCGGGAGGGCCCGATGAGCAGTTCTTC	CASSILAGGPDEQFF
TRBV7-9	TRBD2	once	TRBJ2-3	TGTGCCAGCAGCCGGTCGACTAGCGTAGGAGATACGCAGTATTTT	CASSRSTSVGDTQYF
TRBV27	TRBD1	few	TRBJ1-5	TGTGCCAGCAGGATAGGACAGGGCGATCAGCCCCAGCATTTT	CASRIGQGDQPQHF
TRBV23-1	-	once	TRBJ2-1	TGCGCCAGCCCTCCCTACAATGAGCAGTTCTTC	CASPPYNEQFF
TRBV10-3	TRBD1	few	TRBJ1-2	TGTGCCATCATTCCGGACAGGGGAAGCTATGGCTACACCTTC	CAIIPDRGSYGYTF
TRBV5-1	TRBD1	-	TRBJ2-3	TGCGCCAGCAGCTTGGAGAAGGGGGCTACAGATACGCAGTATTTT	CASSLEKGATDTQYF
TRBV4-2	TRBD2	-	TRBJ2-7	TGTGCCAGCAGCCAAGATAGACTAGCGGGAGGGCCGACCACCACGTACGAGCAGTACTTC	CASSQDRLAGGPTTTYEQYF
TRBV28	TRBD1	once	TRBJ2-3	TGTGCCAGCAGTTTAGCCAGGGGGCCGGATACGCAGTATTTT	CASSLARGPDTQYF
TRBV2	-	-	TRBJ1-2	TGTGCCAGCAGTGAACAAGGACTAGTAAACTCTGACTACACCTTC	CASSEQGLVNSDYTF
TRBV21-1	-	-	TRBJ2-7	TGTGCCAGCAGCAAAAGGCGGACAGGGTCTCCATACGAGCAGTACTTC	CASSKRRTGSPYEQYF
TRBV4-3	TRBD1	-	TRBJ2-7	TGCGCCAGCAGCCAAGACTCCGGGACAGACTACGAGCAGTACTTC	CASSQDSGTDYEQYF
TRBV5-1	-	-	TRBJ2-7	TGCGCCAGCAGCTTGGTGGGCCAGGCTTACGAGCAGTACTTC	CASSLVGQAYEQYF
TRBV7-9	-	-	TRBJ1-1	TGTGCCAGCAGCTTAGCGCTGGGGGCCTCTGAAGCTTTCTTT	CASSLALGASEAFF
TRBV27	TRBD1	-	TRBJ2-1	TGTGCCAGCAGTCGGTTTACCGGGACAGCATCCGATGAGCAGTTCTTC	CASSRFTGTASDEQFF
TRBV21-1	-	-	TRBJ2-1	TGTGCCAGCAGCAAACAACTAGCGGGAGGCAATGAGCAGTTCTTC	CASSKQLAGGNEQFF
TRBV6-5	TRBD1	-	TRBJ1-1	TGTGCCAGCAGTTATGGAAGGACAGGAGGCACTGAAGCTTTCTTT	CASSYGRTGGTEAFF
TRBV30	-	-	TRBJ1-2	TGTGCCTGGAGTGTTGGCGGGGAGAGGGCCTATGGCTACACCTTC	CAWSVGGERAYGYTF
TRBV6-1	-	-	TRBJ2-2	TGTGCCAGCAGTGAAGCACAAGGGGACACCGGGGAGCTGTTTTTT	CASSEAQGDTGELFF
TRBV9	TRBD2	-	TRBJ2-3	TGTGCCAGCAGCGAGACTAGCGGGGCGACAGATACGCAGTATTTT	CASSETSGATDTQYF
TRBV7-3	-	-	TRBJ1-1	TGTGCCAGCAGCCTCAGCAGGGACACTGAAGCTTTCTTT	CASSLSRDTEAFF
TRBV6-6	TRBD1	-	TRBJ2-2	TGTGCCAGCAGTCCCAGGGACAGGGGAACCGGGGAGCTGTTTTTT	CASSPRDRGTGELFF
TRBV4-1	TRBD2	-	TRBJ2-1	TGCGCCAGCAGCCCGAATTTGCTAGCGGGAGGGCCTAACAATGAGCAGTTCTTC	CASSPNLLAGGPNNEQFF
TRBV7-2	-	-	TRBJ1-1	TGTGCCAGCAGCTTAGCCCGGGTTTGGGACACTGAAGCTTTCTTT	CASSLARVWDTEAFF
TRBV21-1	-	-	TRBJ1-5	TGTGCCAGCAGCAAACGTGTGCTCGCCAGGAATAGCAATCAGCCCCAGCATTTT	CASSKRVLARNSNQPQHF
TRBV5-1	-	-	TRBJ1-1	TGCGCCAGCAGCTTGCAGGGTAGCCCCATGAACACTGAAGCTTTCTTT	CASSLQGSPMNTEAFF
TRBV7-2	-	-	TRBJ2-3	TGTGCCAGCAGCTTAACTAGAGGAAGCACAGATACGCAGTATTTT	CASSLTRGSTDTQYF
TRBV7-9	-	-	TRBJ1-1	TGTGCCAGCAGCTTAAGGGCAGGGGAGAACACTGAAGCTTTCTTT	CASSLRAGENTEAFF
TRBV18	-	-	TRBJ1-1	TGTGCCAGCTCACCGGGGACAAAAGAAGCTTTCTTT	CASSPGTKEAFF
TRBV19	-	-	TRBJ2-1	TGTGCCAGTAGTATAGAAACGGGCTACAATGAGCAGTTCTTC	CASSIETGYNEQFF
TRBV9	-	-	TRBJ2-2	TGTGCCAGCAGCGTAGCGGGGACACGGACTGGAGAAAGCGGGGAGCTGTTTTTT	CASSVAGTRTGESGELFF
TRBV18	TRBD2	-	TRBJ2-3	TGTGCCAGCTCCGCTAGCGGGAGAACAGATACGCAGTATTTT	CASSASGRTDTQYF
TRBV30	-	-	TRBJ2-5	TGTGCCTGGAGTGCTTCAGGCGTCCCAGGCACCCAGTACTTC	CAWSASGVPGTQYF
TRBV6-5	TRBD1	-	TRBJ2-7	TGTGCCAGCAGTTACTCGGGGGAGCCAGGGGGCGAGCAGTACTTC	CASSYSGEPGGEQYF
TRBV18	TRBD2	-	TRBJ2-3	TGTGCCAGCTCGCCGACTAGCGGCACAGATACGCAGTATTTT	CASSPTSGTDTQYF
TRBV19	-	-	TRBJ2-7	TGTGCCAGTAGTGCCCGACCGGGTGGCGGGCCCTCCTACGAGCAGTACTTC	CASSARPGGGPSYEQYF
TRBV27	-	-	TRBJ1-3	TGTGCCAGCAGTTTTTCAGGGCCTGGAAACACCATATATTTT	CASSFSGPGNTIYF
TRBV12-5	TRBD1	-	TRBJ2-1	TGTGCTAGTGGTTTAGAGACAGGGGAGGACGAGCAGTTCTTC	CASGLETGEDEQFF
TRBV4-3	TRBD2	-	TRBJ2-2	TGCGCCAGCAGCCCCCGGCAGCGGGAGGACACCGGGGAGCTGTTTTTT	CASSPRQREDTGELFF
TRBV2	TRBD1	-	TRBJ2-1	TGTGCCAGCAGTGGGGGACAGGCCCTGGGTGAGCAGTTCTTC	CASSGGQALGEQFF
TRBV6-1	-	once	TRBJ1-4	TGTGCCAGCAGTGATGTGCAGTTCGCTGAAAAACTGTTTTTT	CASSDVQFAEKLFF
TRBV29-1	TRBD1	-	TRBJ2-3	TGCAGCGTTCAGGGGGTTAGCACAGATACGCAGTATTTT	CSVQGVSTDTQYF
TRBV7-9	-	-	TRBJ2-5	TGTGCCAGCAGCTTCCTAGGGGTCCTCCAAGAGACCCAGTACTTC	CASSFLGVLQETQYF
TRBV15	TRBD1	-	TRBJ2-3	TGTGCCACCAGCAGGAGGACAGGGGGTTGGAATACGCAGTATTTT	CATSRRTGGWNTQYF